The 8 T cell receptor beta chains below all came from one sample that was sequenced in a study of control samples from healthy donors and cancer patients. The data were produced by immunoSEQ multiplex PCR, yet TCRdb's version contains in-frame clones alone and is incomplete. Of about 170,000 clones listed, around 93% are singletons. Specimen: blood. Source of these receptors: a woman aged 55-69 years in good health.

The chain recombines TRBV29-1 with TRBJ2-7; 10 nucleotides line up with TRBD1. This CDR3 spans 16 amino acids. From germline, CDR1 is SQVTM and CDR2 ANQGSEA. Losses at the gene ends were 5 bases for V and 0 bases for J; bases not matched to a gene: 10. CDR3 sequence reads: CSVLGTGVGGSYEQYF. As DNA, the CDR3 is TGCAGCGTTCTCGGGACAGGGGTAGGGGGCTCCTACGAGCAGTACTTC.

This CDR3 is CASSPRSQGYNEQFF. In DNA, the CDR3 is TGTGCCAGCTCACCACGGTCCCAGGGGTACAATGAGCAGTTCTTC. V is TRBV18 and J is TRBJ2-1; a weak D match, TRBD1 (6 bases). The CDR3 spans 15 residues. Germline V gives CDR1 KGHSH, CDR2 LQKENI. The ends were cut back, 1 base at V and 4 bases at J, with 11 bases in the middle.

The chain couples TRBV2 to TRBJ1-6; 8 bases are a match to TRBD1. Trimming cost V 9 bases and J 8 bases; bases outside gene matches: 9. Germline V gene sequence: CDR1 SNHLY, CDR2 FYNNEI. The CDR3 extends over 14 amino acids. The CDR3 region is CARRTGTFDSPLHF. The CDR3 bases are TGTGCCAGGAGGACAGGGACCTTTGATTCACCCCTCCACTTT.

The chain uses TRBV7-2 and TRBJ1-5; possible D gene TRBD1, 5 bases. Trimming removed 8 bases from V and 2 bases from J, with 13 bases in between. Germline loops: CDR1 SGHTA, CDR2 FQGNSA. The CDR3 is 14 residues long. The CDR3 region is CASARGGGNQPQHF. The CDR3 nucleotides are TGTGCCAGCGCCCGCGGAGGGGGCAATCAGCCCCAGCATTTT. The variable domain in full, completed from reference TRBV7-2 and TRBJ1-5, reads GAGVSQSPSNKVTEKGKDVELRCDPISGHTALYWYRQSLGQGLEFLIYFQGNSAPDKSGLPSDRFSAERTGGSVSTLTIQRTQQEDSAVYLCASARGGGNQPQHFGDGTRLSIL.

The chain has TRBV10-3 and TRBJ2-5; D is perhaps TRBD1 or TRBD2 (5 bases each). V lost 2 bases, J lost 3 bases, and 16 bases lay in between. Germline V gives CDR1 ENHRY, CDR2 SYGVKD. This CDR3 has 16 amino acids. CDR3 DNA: TGTGCCATCAGTGAGGGGTCGGGGCCGAAGGAAGAGACCCAGTACTTC. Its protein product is CAISEGSGPKEETQYF.

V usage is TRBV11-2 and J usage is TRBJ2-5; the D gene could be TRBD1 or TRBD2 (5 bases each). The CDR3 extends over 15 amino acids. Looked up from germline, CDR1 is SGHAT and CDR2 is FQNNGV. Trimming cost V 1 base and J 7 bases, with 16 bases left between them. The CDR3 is CASSLGQQVAGTQYF. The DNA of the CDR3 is TGTGCCAGCAGCTTAGGTCAACAGGTTGCGGGGACCCAGTACTTC.

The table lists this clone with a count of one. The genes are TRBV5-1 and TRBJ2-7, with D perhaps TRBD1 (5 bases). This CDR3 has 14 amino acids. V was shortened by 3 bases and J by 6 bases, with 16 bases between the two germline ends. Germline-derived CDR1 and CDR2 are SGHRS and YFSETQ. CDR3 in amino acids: CASSWYIQGGEQYF. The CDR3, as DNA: TGCGCCAGCAGCTGGTACATTCAGGGTGGCGAGCAGTACTTC.

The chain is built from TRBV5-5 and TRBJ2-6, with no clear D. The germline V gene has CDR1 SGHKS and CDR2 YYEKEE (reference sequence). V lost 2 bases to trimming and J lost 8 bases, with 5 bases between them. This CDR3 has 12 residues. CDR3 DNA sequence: TGTGCCAGCAGCTTACGATCCAACGTCCTGACTTTC. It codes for CASSLRSNVLTF.